The present T cell receptor beta chain was sequenced within a study of cytomegalovirus exposure and HLA in healthy donors. This clone appeared a single time. PCR amplification relied on 60 Vbeta primers (plus 13 Jbeta primers). The protocol was immunoSEQ multiplex PCR, while the TCRdb copy is restricted to in-frame clones and leaves out a portion. The repertoire consists of about 72,000 clones, with 66% occurring once and the leading ten covering about a fifth. CDR1 and CDR2 from the germline V gene are SGDLS and YYNGEE. The ends were cut back, 3 bases at V and 0 bases at J, with 13 bases in the middle. The CDR3 is made up of 15 amino acids.

The V gene is TRBV9, the J gene TRBJ2-7; maybe TRBD2 (5 bases). Sequencing input: PBMCs. This sequence originates from a man between 35 and 55 years old in good health and CMV-seropositive. Written as DNA, the CDR3 is TGTGCCAGCAGCGCTGATCAAACTAGCTCCTACGAGCAGTACTTC. Its translation: CASSADQTSSYEQYF.